These 4 T cell receptor beta chains came from one sample sequenced in a study of identical twins. TCRdb ran MiXCR on the 5' RACE reads and lists one entry per CDR3 protein. The repertoire holds 200,000 to 300,000 distinct CDR3 sequences, about 10% seen once, with about a tenth in the top ten. Sequencing was carried out using memory T cells sorted from blood. The receptors shown here come from a man in his forties or fifties in good health.

This clonotype was seen repeatedly, ten times or more. The CDR3 loop is CASSPYHDPSYEQYF. The CDR3 coding sequence is TGTGCCAGCAGTCCTTATCACGACCCCTCCTACGAGCAGTACTTC. This rearrangement joins TRBV27 to TRBJ2-7; no definite D call. This CDR3 spans 15 amino acids. The ends were cut back, 5 bases at V and 0 bases at J, with 14 bases in the middle. Germline V CDR1 and CDR2: MNHEY, SMNVEV (reference sequence).

V gene TRBV2 combines with J gene TRBJ1-3; D is ambiguous. CDR3 length equals 13 residues. CDR1 is SNHLY, CDR2 FYNNEI, per germline. Trimming took 8 bases from V and 4 from J, leaving 12 bases between them. The CDR3, as DNA: TGTGCCAGCCAGATGGCACAAGGAAACACCATATATTTT. This gives the protein CASQMAQGNTIYF.

In its sample, this clonotype was seen many times. This chain links TRBV7-2 with TRBJ1-2, with TRBD1 matching 9 bases. The CDR3 loop spans 16 amino acids. Germline V gene data show CDR1 as SGHTA and CDR2 as FQGNSA. After removal of 5 bases from V and 4 bases from J, the junction contained 11 bases not matched to a gene. The DNA of the CDR3 is TGTGCCAGCAGCCCGAACAGGGGGCGCATTAGCTATGGCTACACCTTC. This translates into CASSPNRGRISYGYTF.

This clonotype was recorded a few times. V gene TRBV27 combines with J gene TRBJ1-2, with 9 positions matching TRBD1. From germline, CDR1 is MNHEY and CDR2 SMNVEV (reference sequence). The CDR3 is 16 residues long. V lost 8 bases to trimming and J lost 8 bases; unmatched junction nucleotides: 18. In DNA form, the CDR3 reads TGTGCCAGCTCTTCGACGGAATTTACAGGGGGCTCGGGCTACACCTTC. It specifies CASSSTEFTGGSGYTF.